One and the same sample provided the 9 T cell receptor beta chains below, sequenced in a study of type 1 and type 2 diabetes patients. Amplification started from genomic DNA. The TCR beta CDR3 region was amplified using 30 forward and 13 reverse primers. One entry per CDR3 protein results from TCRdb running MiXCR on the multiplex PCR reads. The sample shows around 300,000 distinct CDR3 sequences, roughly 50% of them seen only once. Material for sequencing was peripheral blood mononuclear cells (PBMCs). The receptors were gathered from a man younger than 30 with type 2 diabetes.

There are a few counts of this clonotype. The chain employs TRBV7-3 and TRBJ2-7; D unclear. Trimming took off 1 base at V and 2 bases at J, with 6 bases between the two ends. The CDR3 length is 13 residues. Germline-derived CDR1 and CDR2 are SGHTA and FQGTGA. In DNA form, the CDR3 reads TGTGCCAGCAGCTTAAGACACCCCTACGAGCAGTACTTC. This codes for CASSLRHPYEQYF.

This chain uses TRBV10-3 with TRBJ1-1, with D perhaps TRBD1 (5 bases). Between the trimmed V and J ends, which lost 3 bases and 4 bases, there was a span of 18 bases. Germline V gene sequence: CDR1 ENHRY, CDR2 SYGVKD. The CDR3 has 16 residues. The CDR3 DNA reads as TGTGCCATCAGTGAAGGTAAGAAGGGGTGGAGCACTGAAGCTTTCTTT. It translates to CAISEGKKGWSTEAFF.

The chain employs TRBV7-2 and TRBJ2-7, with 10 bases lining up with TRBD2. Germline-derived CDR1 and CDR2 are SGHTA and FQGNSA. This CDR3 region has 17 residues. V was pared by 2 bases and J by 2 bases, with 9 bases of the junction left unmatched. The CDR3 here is CASSLRETSGCAYEQYF. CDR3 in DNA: TGTGCCAGCAGCTTAAGAGAGACTAGCGGGTGTGCCTACGAGCAGTACTTC.

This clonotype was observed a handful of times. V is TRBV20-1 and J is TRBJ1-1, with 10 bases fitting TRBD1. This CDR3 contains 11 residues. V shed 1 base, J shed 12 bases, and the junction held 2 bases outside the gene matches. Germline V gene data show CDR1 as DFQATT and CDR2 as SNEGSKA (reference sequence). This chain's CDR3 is CSARGQGASFF. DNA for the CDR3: TGCAGTGCTAGAGGACAGGGGGCGTCTTTCTTT.

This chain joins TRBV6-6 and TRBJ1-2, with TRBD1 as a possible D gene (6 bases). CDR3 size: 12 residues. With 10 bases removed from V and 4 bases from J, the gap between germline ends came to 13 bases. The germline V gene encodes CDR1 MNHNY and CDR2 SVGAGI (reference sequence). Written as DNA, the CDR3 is TGTGCCACCCAACAGGGAATCTATGGCTACACCTTC. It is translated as CATQQGIYGYTF.

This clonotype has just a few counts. The CDR3 DNA sequence: TGTGCCAGCACCCACCGCCGAACAGACCAAGAGACCCAGTACTTC. Its translation is CASTHRRTDQETQYF. V and J are TRBV7-9 and TRBJ2-5; D not resolved. This CDR3 has 15 residues. From germline, CDR1 is SEHNR and CDR2 FQNEAQ (reference sequence). Trimming took off 7 bases at V and 0 bases at J, with 15 bases between the two ends.

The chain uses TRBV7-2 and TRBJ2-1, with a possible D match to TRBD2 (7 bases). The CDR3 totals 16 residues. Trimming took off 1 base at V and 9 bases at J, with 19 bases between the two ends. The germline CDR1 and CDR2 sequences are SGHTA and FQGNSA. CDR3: CASSLVPSGGGTEQFF. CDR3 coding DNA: TGTGCCAGCAGCTTAGTCCCCTCGGGGGGCGGCACTGAGCAGTTCTTC.

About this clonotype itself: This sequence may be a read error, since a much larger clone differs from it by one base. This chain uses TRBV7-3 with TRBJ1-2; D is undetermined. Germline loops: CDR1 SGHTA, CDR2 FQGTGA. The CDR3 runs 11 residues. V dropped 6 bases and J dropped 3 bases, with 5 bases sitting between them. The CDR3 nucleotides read TGTGCCAGCAGTCCCCACTATGGCTACACCTTC. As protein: CASSPHYGYTF.

The CDR3 DNA reads TGTGCCAGCAGCTCCCGGGCACAAGAGACCCAGTACTTC. Amino acids: CASSSRAQETQYF. The rearrangement joins TRBV7-2 to TRBJ2-5; D uncertain. CDR1 is SGHTA, CDR2 FQGNSA, per germline. Trimming cost V 4 bases and J 2 bases, with 8 bases left between them. The CDR3 extends over 13 amino acids.